This T cell receptor (beta chain) appears in the sequencing data of a study of T cell responses to AZD1222 COVID-19 vaccine. Notes on the study in general: Repertoires were sampled only after the peak T cell response. Nearly half of spike-specific TCRs reportedly target unmutated variant regions. Of the AZD1222 recipients, only five to seven were seropositive at baseline. White British donors predominated, females outnumbered males, and clonal diversity was possibly underestimated.

Trimming took 10 bases from V and 0 from J, leaving 9 bases between them. Germline V gives CDR1 WSHSY, CDR2 SAAADI. The CDR3 runs to 13 residues. Profiled with immunoSEQ multiplex PCR; TCRdb holds only in-frame clones, not every one. The sample includes over 90,000 clones, 80% to 90% of them seen just once. Of note for this clone: Its antigen is as yet unknown.

The V and J genes are TRBV10-2 and TRBJ2-2, with D unresolved. The receptor's source is an adult in good health. The sample consisted of peripheral blood, taken on day 0 of AZD1222 vaccination. The CDR3 DNA follows: TGCGCCACCGGACGTACGAACACCGGGGAGCTGTTTTTT. It specifies CATGRTNTGELFF.